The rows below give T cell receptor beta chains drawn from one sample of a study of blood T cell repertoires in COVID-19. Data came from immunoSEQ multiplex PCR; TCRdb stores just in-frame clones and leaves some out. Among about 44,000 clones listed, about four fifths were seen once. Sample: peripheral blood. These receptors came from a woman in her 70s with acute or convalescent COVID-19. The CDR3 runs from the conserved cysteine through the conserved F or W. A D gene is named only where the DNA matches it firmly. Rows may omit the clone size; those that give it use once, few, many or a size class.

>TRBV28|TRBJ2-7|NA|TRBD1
CASHSPRDRGISYEQYF
TGTGCCAGCCACTCCCCCCGTGACAGGGGGATATCCTACGAGCAGTACTTC
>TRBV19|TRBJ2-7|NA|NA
CASSTGNRYEQYF
TGTGCCAGTAGTACAGGGAATAGGTACGAGCAGTACTTC
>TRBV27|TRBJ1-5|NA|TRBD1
CASRPGQVGQPQHF
TGTGCCAGCAGGCCGGGACAGGTAGGGCAGCCCCAGCATTTT
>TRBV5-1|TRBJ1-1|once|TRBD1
CASSHGPMTGGITEAFF
TGCGCCAGCAGCCACGGCCCCATGACAGGGGGCATCACTGAAGCTTTCTTT
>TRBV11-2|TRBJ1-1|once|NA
CASSPTGRTEAFF
TGTGCCAGCAGCCCTACAGGTCGCACTGAAGCTTTCTTT
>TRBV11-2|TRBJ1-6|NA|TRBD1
CASSLVGTVNSPLHF
TGTGCCAGCAGCTTAGTTGGGACAGTTAATTCACCCCTCCACTTT
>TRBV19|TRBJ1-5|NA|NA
CASSFAVGGPQHF
TGTGCCAGTAGTTTCGCCGTGGGAGGGCCCCAGCATTTT
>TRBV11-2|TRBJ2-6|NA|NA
CASSFQDSGANVLTF
TGTGCCAGCAGCTTCCAGGACTCTGGGGCCAACGTCCTGACTTTC
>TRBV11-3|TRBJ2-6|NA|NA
CASSFAAMANVLTF
TGTGCCAGCAGCTTCGCGGCCATGGCCAACGTCCTGACTTTC
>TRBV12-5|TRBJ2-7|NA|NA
CASGSIKNSEQYF
TGTGCTAGTGGTTCTATTAAGAACTCCGAGCAGTACTTC
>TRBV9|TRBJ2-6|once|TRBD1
CASGRNRGGSGANVLTF
TGTGCCAGCGGCCGGAACAGGGGCGGATCTGGGGCCAACGTCCTGACTTTC
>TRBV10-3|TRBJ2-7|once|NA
CAISDLGAEQYF
TGTGCCATCAGTGACTTGGGCGCAGAGCAGTACTTC
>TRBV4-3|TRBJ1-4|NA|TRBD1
CASSRTGPPTNEKLFF
TGCGCCAGCAGCCGGACAGGGCCGCCAACTAATGAAAAACTGTTTTTT
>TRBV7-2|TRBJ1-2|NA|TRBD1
CASSQTGGYGYTF
TGTGCCAGCAGCCAGACAGGGGGCTATGGCTACACCTTC
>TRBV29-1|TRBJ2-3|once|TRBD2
CSMTLGLAGPTDTQYF
TGCAGCATGACCCTTGGACTAGCGGGGCCCACAGATACGCAGTATTTT
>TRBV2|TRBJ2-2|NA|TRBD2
CASSRTSGSSGTGELFF
TGTGCCAGCAGTCGGACTAGCGGGAGTAGCGGGACCGGGGAGCTGTTTTTT
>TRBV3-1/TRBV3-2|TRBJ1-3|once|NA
CASSPQAGRSGNTIYF
TGTGCCAGCAGTCCCCAGGCAGGGCGCTCTGGAAACACCATATATTTT
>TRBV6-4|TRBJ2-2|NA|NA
CASSAGRTPGELFF
TGTGCCAGCAGTGCAGGCAGAACCCCCGGGGAGCTGTTTTTT
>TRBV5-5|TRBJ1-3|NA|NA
CASRWEPGGNTIYF
TGTGCCAGCAGGTGGGAGCCGGGTGGAAACACCATATATTTT
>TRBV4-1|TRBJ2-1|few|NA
CASSPSESYRVGSYNEQFF
TGCGCCAGCAGCCCCTCTGAATCCTATCGGGTCGGAAGCTACAATGAGCAGTTCTTC
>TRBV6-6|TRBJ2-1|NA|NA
CASSRPTASIYNEQFF
TGTGCCAGCAGCCGACCCACAGCCTCTATCTACAATGAGCAGTTCTTC
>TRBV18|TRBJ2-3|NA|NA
CASSPPGLSTDTQYF
TGTGCCAGCTCACCACCGGGACTCTCCACAGATACGCAGTATTTT
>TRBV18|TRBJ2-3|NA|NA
CASSPGQAGSTDTQYF
TGTGCCAGCTCACCCGGTCAAGCGGGTAGCACAGATACGCAGTATTTT
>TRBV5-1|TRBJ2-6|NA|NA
CASSWGPQSSGANVLTF
TGCGCCAGCAGCTGGGGGCCTCAGAGCTCTGGGGCCAACGTCCTGACTTTC
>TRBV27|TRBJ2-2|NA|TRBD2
CASSLLAGITGELFF
TGTGCCAGCAGTTTACTAGCGGGGATCACCGGGGAGCTGTTTTTT
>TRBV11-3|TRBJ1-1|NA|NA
CTSSSILPGGSNTEAFF
TGTACCAGCAGCTCGATATTGCCGGGCGGGTCGAACACTGAAGCTTTCTTT
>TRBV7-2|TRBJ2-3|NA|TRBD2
CASSLRTSGRVERTDTQYF
TGTGCCAGCAGCCTGCGGACTAGCGGGAGGGTTGAGAGAACAGATACGCAGTATTTT
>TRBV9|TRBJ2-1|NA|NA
CASSAGGLANYNEQFF
TGTGCCAGCAGCGCGGGCGGGCTAGCGAACTACAATGAGCAGTTCTTC
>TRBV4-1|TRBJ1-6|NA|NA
CASSLGGDSPLHF
TGCGCCAGCAGCCTCGGGGGGGATTCACCCCTCCACTTT
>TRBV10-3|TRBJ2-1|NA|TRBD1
CAISESTGSHNEQFF
TGTGCCATCAGTGAGTCGACAGGGTCCCACAATGAGCAGTTCTTC
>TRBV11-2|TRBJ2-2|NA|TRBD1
CASSYWTGLNTGELFF
TGTGCCAGCAGCTACTGGACAGGGTTGAACACCGGGGAGCTGTTTTTT
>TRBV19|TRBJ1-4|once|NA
CASSPDRSPTNEKLFF
TGTGCCAGTAGTCCTGACAGAAGTCCAACTAATGAAAAACTGTTTTTT
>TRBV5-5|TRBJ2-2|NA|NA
CASSLITLWPGELFF
TGTGCCAGCAGCTTGATCACGCTCTGGCCCGGGGAGCTGTTTTTT
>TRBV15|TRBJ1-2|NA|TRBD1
CATSRAAADRGRRFYGYTF
TGTGCCACCAGCAGAGCCGCCGCCGACAGGGGGCGTCGGTTCTATGGCTACACCTTC
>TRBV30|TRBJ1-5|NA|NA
CAWGHSNQPQHF
TGTGCCTGGGGCCATAGCAATCAGCCCCAGCATTTT
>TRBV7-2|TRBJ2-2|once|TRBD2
CASSGLAVNTGELFF
TGTGCCAGCAGCGGACTAGCGGTAAACACCGGGGAGCTGTTTTTT
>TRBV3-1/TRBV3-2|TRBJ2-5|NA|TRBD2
CASSPGLAGVGETQYF
TGTGCCAGCAGCCCGGGACTAGCGGGAGTTGGGGAGACCCAGTACTTC
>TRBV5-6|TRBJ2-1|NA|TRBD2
CASSLLSGRSSYNEQFF
TGTGCCAGCAGCCTACTTAGCGGGAGGAGCTCCTACAATGAGCAGTTCTTC
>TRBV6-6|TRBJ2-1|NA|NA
CASSLRILNNEQFF
TGTGCCAGCAGTTTGCGAATATTGAACAATGAGCAGTTCTTC
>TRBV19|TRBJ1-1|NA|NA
CASSSRGRGGTEAFF
TGTGCCAGTAGTTCCCGAGGAAGGGGGGGCACTGAAGCTTTCTTT
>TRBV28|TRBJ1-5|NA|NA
CASRAGGNQPQHF
TGTGCCAGCAGGGCAGGGGGCAATCAGCCCCAGCATTTT
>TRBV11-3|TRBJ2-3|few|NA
CASSFASGDTQYF
TGTGCCAGCAGCTTTGCCAGCGGGGATACGCAGTATTTT
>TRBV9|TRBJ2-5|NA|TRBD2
CASSVGGSGSKTQYF
TGTGCCAGCAGCGTAGGGGGTAGCGGGAGTAAGACCCAGTACTTC
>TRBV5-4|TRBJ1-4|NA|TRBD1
CASSLRGLGEKLFF
TGTGCCAGCAGTTTGAGGGGGCTAGGTGAAAAACTGTTTTTT
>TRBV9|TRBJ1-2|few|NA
CASSVSSGNGYTF
TGTGCCAGCAGCGTTTCCTCGGGGAATGGCTACACCTTC
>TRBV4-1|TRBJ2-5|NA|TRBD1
CASSRWTGPQETQYF
TGCGCCAGCAGCCGGTGGACAGGGCCTCAAGAGACCCAGTACTTC